A single sample gave rise to the 7 T cell receptor beta chains below, sequenced in a study of blood T cell repertoires in COVID-19. Only in-frame clones appear in the TCRdb table, and some are missing; sequencing was by immunoSEQ multiplex PCR. The data contain around 94,000 clones, approximately 92% of them singletons. Source material: peripheral blood. Source of these receptors: a man younger than 35 with acute or convalescent COVID-19.

Concerning this clone itself: The same CDR3 is also encoded by other DNA sequences in this sample. The chain couples TRBV7-9 to TRBJ1-4, with 11 bases aligning to TRBD1. V dropped 5 bases and J dropped 7; count of bases not matched to a gene: 3. The germline V gene encodes CDR1 SEHNR and CDR2 FQNEAQ (reference sequence). The CDR3 length is 14 residues. The CDR3 DNA reads TGTGCCAGCAGCCTAGGGACAGGGGGTGAAAAACTGTTTTTT. Translation gives CASSLGTGGEKLFF.

This clone was counted once. The chain joins TRBV7-9 to TRBJ2-7; D is possibly TRBD1 (6 bases). CDR1 SEHNR and CDR2 FQNEAQ come from the germline V gene (reference sequence). V lost 0 bases, J lost 3 bases, and 6 bases lay in between. The CDR3 has 13 residues. CDR3 nucleotide sequence: TGTGCCAGCAGCTTAGCCAGGGGCTACGAGCAGTACTTC. This encodes CASSLARGYEQYF.

To note about this clone: Mismatch with germline at one junction end may stem from a read error. This chain connects TRBV5-1 to TRBJ1-1, with D perhaps matching TRBD1 (6 bases). Per germline, CDR1 SGHRS and CDR2 YFSETQ. The CDR3 sequence is 15 residues long. For the CDR3, the DNA is TGCGCCCGCAGCTTGGACGGGGGGCGGGACACTGAAGCTTTCTTT. This encodes CARSLDGGRDTEAFF.

The chain combines TRBV12-3 or TRBV12-4 with TRBJ1-2; 7 positions agree with TRBD1. The CDR3 has 13 amino acids. Losses at the gene ends were 3 bases for V and 3 bases for J; bases not matched to a gene: 1. CDR3 sequence: CASSFDRDYGYTF. CDR3 coding DNA: TGTGCCAGCAGTTTTGACAGGGACTATGGCTACACCTTC.

V and J are TRBV15 and TRBJ2-5; no reliable D call. Trimming cost V 1 base and J 1 base, with 13 bases left between them. The CDR3 is 16 amino acids. Germline V gives CDR1 LNHNV, CDR2 YYDKDF (reference sequence). The DNA of the CDR3 is TGTGCCACCAGCAGAGTCTCCGGTCTATCCCAAGAGACCCAGTACTTC. Amino acid sequence: CATSRVSGLSQETQYF. The complete variable domain, with remaining parts taken from reference TRBV15 and TRBJ2-5, reads DAMVIQNPRYQVTQFGKPVTLSCSQTLNHNVMYWYQQKSSQAPKLLFHYYDKDFNNEADTPDNFQSRRPNTSFCFLDIRSPGLGDTAMYLCATSRVSGLSQETQYFGPGTRLLVL.

The chain uses TRBV7-2 and TRBJ2-7; TRBD1 agrees at 7 bases. V shed 5 bases, J shed 1 base, and the junction held 5 bases outside the gene matches. The germline CDR1 and CDR2 sequences are SGHTA and FQGNSA. CDR3 length: 14 residues. CDR3 in amino acids: CASSTRQGSYEQYF. The DNA for the CDR3 is TGTGCCAGCAGCACTCGACAGGGATCCTACGAGCAGTACTTC.

The rearrangement joins TRBV13 to TRBJ1-1; D might be TRBD1 (5 bases). The CDR3 loop spans 14 amino acids. Trimming left V 3 bases short and J 5 bases short, with 13 bases between. Germline V gene data show CDR1 as PRHDT and CDR2 as FYEKMQ (reference sequence). CDR3 DNA: TGTGCCAGCAGCTTGCGGGAGAGGGGAACTGAAGCTTTCTTT. This sequence encodes CASSLRERGTEAFF.